The clone carrying this TCR beta chain was found many times. Antigen specificity is unknown. Graves' hyperthyroidism qualified as stable when ophthalmopathy did not progress within 18 months. Orbital computed tomography and thyroid ultrasound, together with serum TRAb and thyroxine and clinical symptoms, were used for diagnoses. Cells are PBMCs isolated from more than 8.5 ml of fresh blood. This record belongs to a study of T cells in Graves' hyperthyroidism and ophthalmopathy. CDR1 and CDR2 from the germline V gene are SGHRS and YFSETQ. With V trimmed by 4 bases and J by 0 bases, 14 bases remained unmatched. The CDR3 extends over 18 amino acids. Study outcomes and limitations: Appearing also in blood were most of the thyroid clonotypes expanded above 0.001.

Amplification yielded TCR beta CDR3 regions, with RNA transcripts as the source. The HTBI primer set was used in a first-round RT-PCR of the TCR CDR3. MiXCR, applied by TCRdb to the multiplex PCR reads, yields one record per CDR3 protein. There are a few hundred thousand distinct CDR3 sequences in the sample; roughly 15% occur only once, and less than 6.5% lies in the top ten. The V and J genes are TRBV5-1 and TRBJ2-7, with TRBD1 matching over 9 bases. Sequencing input: blood. The TCR originated in a woman aged 18 to 35 with Graves' hyperthyroidism. CDR3 residues: CASSKQGAIPLGSYEQYF. CDR3 DNA sequence: TGCGCCAGCAGCAAACAGGGGGCGATCCCGCTAGGCTCCTACGAGCAGTACTTC.